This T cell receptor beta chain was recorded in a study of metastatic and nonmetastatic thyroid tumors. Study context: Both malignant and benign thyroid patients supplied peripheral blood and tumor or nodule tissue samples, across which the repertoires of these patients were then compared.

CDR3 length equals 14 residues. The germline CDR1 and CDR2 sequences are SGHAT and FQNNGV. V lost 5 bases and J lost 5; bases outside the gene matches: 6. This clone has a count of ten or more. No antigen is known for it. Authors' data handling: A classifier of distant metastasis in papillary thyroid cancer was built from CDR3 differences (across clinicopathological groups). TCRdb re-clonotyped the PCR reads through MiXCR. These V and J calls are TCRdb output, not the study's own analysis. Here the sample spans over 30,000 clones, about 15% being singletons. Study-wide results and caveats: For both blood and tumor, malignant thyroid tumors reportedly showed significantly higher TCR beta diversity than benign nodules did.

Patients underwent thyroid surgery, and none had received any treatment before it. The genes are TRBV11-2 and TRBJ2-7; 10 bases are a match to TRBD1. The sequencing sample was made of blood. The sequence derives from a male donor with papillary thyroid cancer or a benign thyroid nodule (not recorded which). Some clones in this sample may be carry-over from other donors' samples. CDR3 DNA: TGTGCCAGCAGCCAAACCGGGACAGGGGACGAGCAGTACTTC. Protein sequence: CASSQTGTGDEQYF.